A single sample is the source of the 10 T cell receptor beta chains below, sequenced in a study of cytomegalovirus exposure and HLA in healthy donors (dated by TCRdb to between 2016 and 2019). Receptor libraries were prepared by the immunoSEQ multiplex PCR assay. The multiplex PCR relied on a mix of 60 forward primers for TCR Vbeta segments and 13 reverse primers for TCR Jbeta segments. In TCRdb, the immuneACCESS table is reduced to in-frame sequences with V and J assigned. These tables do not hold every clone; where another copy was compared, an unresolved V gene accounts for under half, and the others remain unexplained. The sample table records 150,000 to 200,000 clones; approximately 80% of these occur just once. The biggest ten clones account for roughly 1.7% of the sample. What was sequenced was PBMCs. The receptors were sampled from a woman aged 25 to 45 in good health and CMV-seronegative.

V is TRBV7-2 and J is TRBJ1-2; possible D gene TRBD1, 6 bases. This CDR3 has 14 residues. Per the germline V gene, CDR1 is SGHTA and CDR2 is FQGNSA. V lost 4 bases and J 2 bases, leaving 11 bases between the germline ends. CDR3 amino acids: CASSSRQGNYGYTF. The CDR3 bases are TGTGCCAGCAGCTCTAGGCAGGGGAACTATGGCTACACCTTC.

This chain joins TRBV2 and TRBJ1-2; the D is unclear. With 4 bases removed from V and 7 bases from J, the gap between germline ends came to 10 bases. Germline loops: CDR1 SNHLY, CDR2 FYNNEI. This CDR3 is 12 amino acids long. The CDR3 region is CASSVEGRGYTF. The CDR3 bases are TGTGCCAGCAGTGTCGAGGGTCGTGGCTACACCTTC.

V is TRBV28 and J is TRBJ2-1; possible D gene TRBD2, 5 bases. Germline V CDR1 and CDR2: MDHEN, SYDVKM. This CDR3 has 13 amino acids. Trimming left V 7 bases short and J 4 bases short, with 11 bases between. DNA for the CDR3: TGTGCCAGCAAAGAGGGTGGGTACAATGAGCAGTTCTTC. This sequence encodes CASKEGGYNEQFF.

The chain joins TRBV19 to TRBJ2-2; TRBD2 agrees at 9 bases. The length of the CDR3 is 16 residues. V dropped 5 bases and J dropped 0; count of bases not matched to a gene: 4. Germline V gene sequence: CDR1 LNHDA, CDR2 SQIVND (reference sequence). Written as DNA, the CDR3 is TGTGCCAGTAGTCCCCGGACTAGCGCGAACACCGGGGAGCTGTTTTTT. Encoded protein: CASSPRTSANTGELFF. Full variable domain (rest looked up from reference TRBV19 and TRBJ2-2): DGGITQSPKYLFRKEGQNVTLSCEQNLNHDAMYWYRQDPGQGLRLIYYSQIVNDFQKGDIAEGYSVSREKKESFPLTVTSAQKNPTAFYLCASSPRTSANTGELFFGEGSRLTVL.

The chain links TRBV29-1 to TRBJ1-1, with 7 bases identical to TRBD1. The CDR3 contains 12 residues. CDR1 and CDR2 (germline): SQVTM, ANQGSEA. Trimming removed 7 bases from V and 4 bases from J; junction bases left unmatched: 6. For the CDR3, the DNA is TGCAGCGCCTTTAACAGGGGCACTGAAGCTTTCTTT. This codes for CSAFNRGTEAFF.

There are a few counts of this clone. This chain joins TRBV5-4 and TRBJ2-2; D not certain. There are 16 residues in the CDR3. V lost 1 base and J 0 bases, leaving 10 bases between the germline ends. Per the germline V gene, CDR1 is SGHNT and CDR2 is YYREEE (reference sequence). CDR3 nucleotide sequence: TGTGCCAGCAGCTTGTATCGAGGAGCGAACACCGGGGAGCTGTTTTTT. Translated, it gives CASSLYRGANTGELFF.

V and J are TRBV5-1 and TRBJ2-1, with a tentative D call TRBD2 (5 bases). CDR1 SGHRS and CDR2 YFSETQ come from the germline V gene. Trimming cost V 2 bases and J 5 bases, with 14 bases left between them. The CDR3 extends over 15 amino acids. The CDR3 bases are TGCGCCAGCAGCTTATCGGGGAAGAGCGACAATGAGCAGTTCTTC. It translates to CASSLSGKSDNEQFF.

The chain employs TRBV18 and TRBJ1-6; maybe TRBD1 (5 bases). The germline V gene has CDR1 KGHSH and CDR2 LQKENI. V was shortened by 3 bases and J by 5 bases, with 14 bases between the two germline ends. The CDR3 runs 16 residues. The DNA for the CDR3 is TGTGCCAGCTCACCCCGGACACCGAAAGATAATTCACCCCTCCACTTT. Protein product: CASSPRTPKDNSPLHF.

CDR3 DNA sequence: TGTGCCAGCAGCCGTTACCGGGGAATTACTGGGGCCAACGTCCTGACTTTC. This translates into CASSRYRGITGANVLTF. This chain joins TRBV28 and TRBJ2-6; TRBD2 might be the D (5 bases). The CDR3 extends over 17 amino acids. Deletions cut 6 bases from V and 2 bases from J, with 17 bases between. Germline values: CDR1 MDHEN, CDR2 SYDVKM.

The CDR3 bases are TGTGCCAGCAGTGAGGAGGGACAGCTAGCCAAAAACATTCAGTACTTC. This codes for CASSEEGQLAKNIQYF. This chain uses TRBV6-4 with TRBJ2-4; possible D gene TRBD1, 7 bases. There are 16 residues in the CDR3. V gave up 3 bases and J gave up 0 bases, with 12 bases separating them. Germline V gives CDR1 MRHNA, CDR2 SNTAGT.